The rows below give T cell receptor beta chains drawn from one sample of a study of PD-L1 blockade in urothelial cancer. Here immunoSEQ multiplex PCR was the method, and the copy in TCRdb shows in-frame clones only, minus some. The table lists 60,000 to 65,000 clones, 81% of them singletons. This specimen was PBMCs, taken around atezolizumab (anti-PD-L1) treatment. Receptors originate from a man aged 70 or older with urothelial cancer. The CDR3 runs from the conserved cysteine through the conserved F or W. The D gene is left open where the match is weak.

D gene	V gene	J gene	CDR3 protein	CDR3 DNA
.	TRBV27	TRBJ1-2	CASSPNRALGGYTF	TGTGCCAGCAGTCCTAACAGGGCTCTGGGTGGCTACACCTTC
TRBD1	TRBV5-4	TRBJ1-3	CASSRQGRTGNTIYF	TGTGCCAGCAGCCGACAGGGTCGGACCGGAAACACCATATATTTT
.	TRBV18	TRBJ1-2	CASSPREGTYGYTF	TGTGCCAGCTCACCACGGGAGGGGACCTATGGCTACACCTTC
.	TRBV5-4	TRBJ1-5	CASSLRDTGQPQHF	TGTGCCAGCAGCTTACGGGACACAGGGCAGCCCCAGCATTTT
TRBD2	TRBV2	TRBJ2-7	CASRKSAGAGYEQYF	TGTGCCAGCAGGAAATCCGCGGGAGCCGGGTACGAGCAGTACTTC
.	TRBV5-6	TRBJ2-2	CASSLGLTGELFF	TGTGCCAGCAGCTTGGGGCTTACCGGGGAGCTGTTTTTT
TRBD2	TRBV18	TRBJ2-2	CASSPVFGGSMSGELFF	TGTGCCAGCTCCCCGGTTTTCGGCGGGAGTATGTCCGGGGAGCTGTTTTTT
.	TRBV30	TRBJ2-7	CAWSAGVTNEQYF	TGTGCCTGGAGTGCGGGAGTAACGAACGAGCAGTACTTC
.	TRBV7-8	TRBJ2-5	CASSSWATRTKKETQYF	TGTGCCAGCAGCTCCTGGGCTACCAGAACAAAAAAAGAGACCCAGTACTTC
TRBD1	TRBV19	TRBJ2-7	CASSIDTEGTGGSYEQYF	TGTGCCAGTAGTATAGATACTGAGGGGACAGGTGGCTCCTACGAGCAGTACTTC